These 21 T cell receptor beta chains were all obtained from the same sample, sequenced in a study. TCRdb re-analysed the 5' RACE reads in MiXCR, keeping a single row per CDR3 protein. Altogether approximately 40,000 distinct CDR3 sequences are present, about 32% being singletons, with the ten largest covering under 5%. The sample was tumor-infiltrating memory CD4+ T cells sorted from the breast tumor. Subset described: memory CD4+ T cells, CD4+CD45RO+CD25-. These receptor sequences come from a female donor with breast cancer.

The J gene is TRBJ2-5, the V gene TRBV7-9; TRBD1 aligns across 7 bases. CDR3 length equals 14 residues. The J segment lost 4 bases and the V segment lost 5 bases, leaving 7 bases of the junction unmatched. Germline V CDR1 and CDR2: SEHNR, FQNEAQ (reference sequence). CDR3 sequence (DNA): TGTGCCAGCAGCCCCCAGACAGGGACAGAGACCCAGTACTTC. It specifies CASSPQTGTETQYF.

This chain joins TRBV4-2 and TRBJ1-1; the D gene is possibly TRBD1 (6 bases). Germline CDR1 and CDR2: LGHNA and YNFKEQ. The CDR3 is made up of 14 amino acids. V lost 4 bases and J 1 base, leaving 10 bases between the germline ends. The DNA for the CDR3 is TGTGCCAGCAGCCGAACACAGGGGAACACTGAAGCTTTCTTT. Translating gives CASSRTQGNTEAFF.

This clonotype was detected ten times or more. The chain links TRBV12-3 or TRBV12-4 to TRBJ2-3; TRBD2 agrees at 8 bases. This CDR3 is 18 amino acids long. The junction had 17 bases not matched to a gene; V was cut back by 5 bases and J by 4 bases. For the CDR3, the DNA is TGTGCCAGCAGTCCATCGGGACTAGACTACGTTCGTGCAGATACGCAGTATTTT. It is translated as CASSPSGLDYVRADTQYF.

V is TRBV13 and J is TRBJ2-1, with D maybe TRBD1 (6 bases). The germline V gene has CDR1 PRHDT and CDR2 FYEKMQ (reference sequence). CDR3 length: 17 residues. Trimming left V 5 bases short and J 3 bases short, with 20 bases between. The CDR3 is CASSPNRVKTYYNEQFF. In DNA form, the CDR3 reads TGTGCCAGCAGCCCTAACAGGGTTAAGACTTACTACAATGAGCAGTTCTTC.

In the case of this clonotype: At one of its ends the junction is not consistent with the germline gene, which may arise from a read error. This rearrangement joins TRBV7-8 to TRBJ1-5; 7 positions match TRBD1. The CDR3 length is 16 residues. The germline CDR1 and CDR2 sequences are SGHVS and FQNEAQ. The DNA of the CDR3 is TGTGCCAGCAGCTCCTGGACAGGCCTCTCGCATCAGCCCCAGCCTTTT. Amino acids: CASSSWTGLSHQPQPF.

This clonotype has just a few counts. The chain combines TRBV5-1 with TRBJ1-2; possible D gene TRBD1, 6 bases. Germline CDR1 reads SGHRS; CDR2 reads YFSETQ. The CDR3 spans 13 residues. V lost 0 bases and J 10 bases, leaving 13 bases between the germline ends. CDR3 bases: TGCGCCAGCAGCTTGGAGGAAGGGGGAGCCTACACCTTC. Amino acid sequence: CASSLEEGGAYTF. Full variable domain (outside the CDR3, taken from reference TRBV5-1 and TRBJ1-2): KAGVTQTPRYLIKTRGQQVTLSCSPISGHRSVSWYQQTPGQGLQFLFEYFSETQRNKGNFPGRFSGRQFSNSRSEMNVSTLELGDSALYLCASSLEEGGAYTFGSGTRLTVV.

This clonotype has a handful of counts. The V gene is TRBV15, the J gene TRBJ1-5; possibly TRBD1 for D (6 bases). CDR3 length: 20 amino acids. The V gene lost 0 bases and the J gene lost 4 bases, with 25 bases spanning the gap. Germline CDR1 LNHNV, CDR2 YYDKDF (reference sequence). The CDR3 DNA follows: TGTGCCACCAGCAGAGATCGCGAGGGGGAGGCGAGGGGTGCAAATCAGCCCCAGCATTTT. Its translation is CATSRDREGEARGANQPQHF.

The sample holds a few counts of this clonotype. This chain connects TRBV7-7 to TRBJ2-1; D is ambiguous. Per the germline V gene, CDR1 is SSHAT and CDR2 is FNYEAQ (reference sequence). V lost 8 bases, J lost 8 bases, and 4 bases lay in between. This CDR3 comprises 9 residues. The CDR3 bases are TGTGCCAGCGGTCATGAGCAGTTCTTC. Protein sequence: CASGHEQFF.

As to this clonotype: One end of the junction varies from germline; a read error may be responsible. The J gene is TRBJ1-5, the V gene TRBV5-1; TRBD1 might be the D (6 bases). The CDR3 totals 13 residues. CDR1 and CDR2 (germline): SGHRS, YFSETQ. CDR3 loop: CASSLNRDQPQHF. The CDR3 DNA reads as TGCGCCAGCAGCTTGAACAGGGATCAGCCGCAGCATTTT.

At least ten counts were recorded for this clonotype. The chain joins TRBV5-5 to TRBJ2-7; weak D call: TRBD1 (5 bases). The V and J ends lost 2 bases and 3 bases respectively, with 12 bases between them. The CDR3 loop spans 14 amino acids. Germline lookup yields CDR1 SGHKS and CDR2 YYEKEE (reference sequence). CDR3 in amino acids: CASSFQGDFYEQYF. DNA for the CDR3: TGTGCCAGCAGCTTCCAGGGCGACTTCTACGAGCAGTACTTC.

This sequence joins TRBV6-1 and TRBJ1-4; 9 bases align to TRBD1. The V gene's germline CDR1 is MNHNS and CDR2 SASEGT. CDR3 length: 13 amino acids. V lost 6 bases to trimming and J lost 12 bases; unmatched junction nucleotides: 8. In DNA, the CDR3 is TGTGCCAGCAGGCCCAACGACAGGGGGGAACTGTTTTTT. It yields the protein CASRPNDRGELFF.

This sequence joins TRBV27 and TRBJ2-7; 8 bases align to TRBD1. The CDR3 totals 16 residues. The junction had 11 bases not matched to a gene; V was cut back by 0 bases and J by 7 bases. The V gene's germline CDR1 is MNHEY and CDR2 SMNVEV (reference sequence). CDR3 region: CASSLSTDRVPGEQYF. The CDR3 nucleotides are TGTGCCAGCAGTTTATCGACGGACAGGGTACCCGGAGAGCAGTACTTC.

The chain links TRBV27 to TRBJ2-7; D may be TRBD1 (5 bases). Germline CDR1 is MNHEY and CDR2 is SMNVEV (reference sequence). CDR3 length: 15 amino acids. Trimming shortened V by 2 bases and J by 3 bases, and 14 bases separated the two germline ends. Here the CDR3 DNA reads TGTGCCAGCAGTTTAAAAGGGGCAGGGTTCTACGAGCAGTACTTC. Translation gives CASSLKGAGFYEQYF.

This clonotype occurred a few times. This chain joins TRBV29-1 and TRBJ2-7; 8 bases align to TRBD1. The CDR3 extends over 14 amino acids. V shed 4 bases and J 0 bases; nucleotides not matched to a gene: 5. The germline gives CDR1 SQVTM, CDR2 ANQGSEA. The CDR3 is CSVGGQGGSYEQYF. The DNA for the CDR3 is TGCAGCGTTGGAGGACAGGGAGGCTCCTACGAGCAGTACTTC.

This clonotype was counted ten times or more. The chain uses TRBV6-1 and TRBJ1-5; D unclear. The CDR3 has 11 amino acids. Germline-derived CDR1 and CDR2 are MNHNS and SASEGT. V lost 4 bases and J lost 4, with 2 bases in between. CDR3 region: CASSVNQPQHF. The CDR3 coding sequence is TGTGCCAGCAGTGTAAATCAGCCCCAGCATTTT.

This clonotype was seen more than once but under ten times. This chain uses TRBV7-2 with TRBJ2-7, with a weak D call TRBD2 (6 bases). Germline V gene data show CDR1 as SGHTA and CDR2 as FQGNSA. The CDR3 length is 17 residues. Trimming took off 4 bases at V and 3 bases at J, with 22 bases between the two ends. CDR3: CASSWNRDPRGLYEQYF. The CDR3 nucleotides are TGTGCCAGCAGCTGGAACCGGGACCCGCGGGGACTCTACGAGCAGTACTTC.

On this clonotype: The germline gene is not matched at one end of the junction; a read error may be the cause. The chain links TRBV9 to TRBJ2-1; 7 nucleotides align to TRBD1. Germline loops: CDR1 SGDLS, CDR2 YYNGEE. The CDR3 contains 14 residues. CDR3 bases: TGTGACAGCAGCCCTTCGGGACAGTACAATGAGCAGTTCTTC. Translating gives CDSSPSGQYNEQFF. The complete variable domain, with remaining parts taken from reference TRBV9 and TRBJ2-1, reads DSGVTQTPKHLITATGQRVTLRCSPRSGDLSVYWYQQSLDQGLQFLIQYYNGEERAKGNILERFSAQQFPDLHSELNLSSLELGDSALYFCDSSPSGQYNEQFFGPGTRLTVL.

The DNA of the CDR3 is TGCAGCGTTGACTCGCTGTACAATGAGCAGTTCTTC. Translated: CSVDSLYNEQFF. The chain carries TRBV29-1 and TRBJ2-1; D remains unclear. V dropped 3 bases and J dropped 4 bases, with 7 bases sitting between them. CDR1 and CDR2 from the germline V gene are SQVTM and ANQGSEA. This CDR3 has 12 amino acids.

The sample holds a few counts of this clonotype. V usage is TRBV2 and J usage is TRBJ1-1, with D unclear. The CDR3 length is 15 residues. V was pared by 0 bases and J by 1 base, with 9 bases between. The germline V gene encodes CDR1 SNHLY and CDR2 FYNNEI. The CDR3 sequence is CASSEASYRNTEAFF. Here the CDR3 DNA reads TGTGCCAGCAGTGAAGCGAGCTACAGGAACACTGAAGCTTTCTTT.

This clonotype was seen only a few times. The chain has TRBV6-1 and TRBJ2-1; 10 nucleotides agree with TRBD1. The V segment lost 4 bases and the J segment 14 bases; nucleotides outside the gene matches: 8. Germline values: CDR1 MNHNS, CDR2 SASEGT. The CDR3 is 13 amino acids. Here the CDR3 DNA reads TGTGCCAGCAGTGTAGACAGGGGGCGTATGGAGTTCTTC. Protein product: CASSVDRGRMEFF.

The chain combines TRBV9 with TRBJ1-2; maybe TRBD1 (6 bases). Trimming pared 3 bases from V and 7 bases from J, leaving 10 bases between. The CDR3 is made up of 12 amino acids. Germline V gene sequence: CDR1 SGDLS, CDR2 YYNGEE. The CDR3 is CASSAGGSGYTF. CDR3 bases: TGTGCCAGCAGCGCCGGGGGCTCTGGCTACACCTTC.